This T cell receptor beta chain was sequenced in a study of T cells in narcolepsy. Study context: Patients with NT1 or NT2 and healthy control donors were enrolled. Study-wide points: Same-patient CSF and blood CD4+ T cell clonotypes included HCRT-specific and TRIB2-specific autoreactive ones. In some patient and control memory CD4+ samples, autoreactive clones were absent.

Measured with immunoSEQ multiplex PCR; TCRdb has only the in-frame clones, and not every one. Of about 33,000 clones in the sample, about four fifths are singletons; the top ten hold 1.3%. The CDR3 sequence is 14 residues long. V was clipped by 7 bases and J by 5 bases; unmatched bases: 8. From germline, CDR1 is LNHDA and CDR2 SQIVND (reference sequence). As for this clone: Its antigen is undetermined.

The chain combines TRBV19 with TRBJ2-4, with 7 bases aligning to TRBD1. The source of this sequence is a human donor with narcolepsy. The sample comprised CD45RA- memory CD4+ T cells from PBMCs. The CDR3 loop reads CASTPTGSQNIQYF. The CDR3 coding sequence is TGTGCCAGTACCCCGACAGGGTCTCAAAACATTCAGTACTTC. The whole variable domain, filled in from reference TRBV19 and TRBJ2-4, reads DGGITQSPKYLFRKEGQNVTLSCEQNLNHDAMYWYRQDPGQGLRLIYYSQIVNDFQKGDIAEGYSVSREKKESFPLTVTSAQKNPTAFYLCASTPTGSQNIQYFGAGTRLSVL.